This entry lists 18 T cell receptor beta chains sequenced from one sample in a study of cytomegalovirus exposure and HLA in healthy donors. 13 Jbeta primers and 60 Vbeta primers were used for the PCR. Some clones are missing from TCRdb's copy, which holds only in-frame ones; the method was immunoSEQ multiplex PCR. This table holds under 200,000 clones, 80% found once. Sequenced sample: PBMCs. The source is a man in his forties or fifties in good health and CMV-seronegative.

J is TRBJ2-1 and V is TRBV2; 9 bases are a match to TRBD2. J gave up 5 bases and V 8 bases, and 10 bases lay outside the gene matches. The CDR3 length is 15 residues. The germline CDR1 and CDR2 sequences are SNHLY and FYNNEI. In nucleotides, the CDR3 is TGTGCCAGCCGAGCGGGGGGCTTTAGGAACAATGAGCAGTTCTTC. Residues: CASRAGGFRNNEQFF.

The chain carries TRBV6-1 and TRBJ2-5, with 14 bases fitting TRBD2. J lost 5 bases, V lost 4 bases, and 12 bases had no gene match. CDR1 MNHNS and CDR2 SASEGT come from the germline V gene. CDR3 length equals 18 residues. The CDR3 loop is CASSAPPGLAGGGETQYF. The DNA of the CDR3 is TGTGCCAGCAGTGCCCCACCCGGACTAGCGGGAGGAGGGGAGACCCAGTACTTC.

The chain uses TRBV30 and TRBJ1-2, with D unresolved. The V and J ends lost 2 bases and 11 bases respectively, with 15 bases between them. The length of the CDR3 is 12 residues. The germline V gene encodes CDR1 GTSNPN and CDR2 SVGIG (reference sequence). The CDR3 DNA sequence: TGTGCCTGGAGTTCCGACGGCGGTACTTACACCTTC. Its translation: CAWSSDGGTYTF.

V and J are TRBV9 and TRBJ2-5; the match to TRBD2 covers 10 bases. J lost 4 bases, V lost 3 bases, and 6 bases had no gene match. This CDR3 contains 15 residues. The germline V gene encodes CDR1 SGDLS and CDR2 YYNGEE. CDR3 sequence (DNA): TGTGCCAGCAGCGCCTCTAGCGGGGGAGGAGAGACCCAGTACTTC. This encodes CASSASSGGGETQYF. The full variable domain, in which reference TRBV9 and TRBJ2-5 provide the parts outside the CDR3, is DSGVTQTPKHLITATGQRVTLRCSPRSGDLSVYWYQQSLDQGLQFLIQYYNGEERAKGNILERFSAQQFPDLHSELNLSSLELGDSALYFCASSASSGGGETQYFGPGTRLLVL.

The chain couples TRBV2 to TRBJ1-3; weak D call: TRBD1 (6 bases). CDR1 SNHLY and CDR2 FYNNEI come from the germline V gene. The CDR3 contains 14 residues. V was shortened by 8 bases and J by 4 bases, with 15 bases between the two germline ends. CDR3 sequence: CASFDRPTGNTIYF. The DNA for the CDR3 is TGTGCCAGCTTTGACAGGCCTACGGGAAACACCATATATTTT.

The V and J genes are TRBV19 and TRBJ2-7, with 7 bases fitting TRBD1. This CDR3 has 16 residues. Trimming at V came to 5 bases and at J to 2 bases, leaving 12 bases not matched to a gene. CDR1 and CDR2 from the germline V gene are LNHDA and SQIVND (reference sequence). For the CDR3, the DNA is TGTGCCAGTAGTCCTCAAGGGACAGCGGTCGCCTACGAGCAGTACTTC. Protein product: CASSPQGTAVAYEQYF.

V is TRBV6-1 and J is TRBJ2-3; 7 nucleotides agree with TRBD2. Germline CDR1 MNHNS, CDR2 SASEGT. The CDR3 loop spans 15 amino acids. V dropped 8 bases and J dropped 0; count of bases not matched to a gene: 8. DNA for the CDR3: TGTGCCAGCCCGCGGGGAGGGGTTAGCACAGATACGCAGTATTTT. It is translated as CASPRGGVSTDTQYF.

The V call is TRBV18, the J call TRBJ2-7; D is unresolved. This CDR3 has 14 residues. Germline V gene data show CDR1 as KGHSH and CDR2 as LQKENI. V was trimmed by 8 bases and J by 3 bases, leaving 17 bases between them. CDR3 sequence (DNA): TGTGCCAGCGCCCAGAACCGAATCTTCTACGAGCAGTACTTC. Amino acid sequence: CASAQNRIFYEQYF.

The CDR3 is CASSHPQSNSPLHF. The CDR3 nucleotides are TGTGCCAGCAGTCACCCCCAGTCGAATTCACCCCTCCACTTT. The chain uses TRBV6-1 and TRBJ1-6; D gene unclear. V was trimmed by 5 bases and J by 7 bases, leaving 12 bases between them. The CDR3 has 14 amino acids. CDR1 is MNHNS and CDR2 is SASEGT in the germline V gene.

The genes are TRBV19 and TRBJ2-7; D uncertain. V lost 4 bases and J lost 2, with 9 bases in between. This CDR3 contains 13 residues. Germline lookup yields CDR1 LNHDA and CDR2 SQIVND (reference sequence). The chain's CDR3 is CASSNRPPYEQYF. CDR3 DNA: TGTGCCAGTAGTAACAGACCCCCCTACGAGCAGTACTTC.

The CDR3 DNA reads as TGTGCCAGCAGCTTGGCCCCTACAGGGAGAGAGACCCAGTACTTC. This encodes CASSLAPTGRETQYF. This rearrangement joins TRBV5-4 to TRBJ2-5; D possibly corresponds to TRBD1 (6 bases). V lost 0 bases, J lost 4 bases, and 13 bases lay in between. The germline V gene encodes CDR1 SGHNT and CDR2 YYREEE (reference sequence). This CDR3 contains 15 residues.

This clone came up a few times. This sequence joins TRBV14 and TRBJ2-7; the match to TRBD2 covers 10 bases. The CDR3 is made up of 15 amino acids. Germline V gene data show CDR1 as SGHDN and CDR2 as FVKESK. V gave up 4 bases and J gave up 2 bases; unmatched junction bases: 5. The CDR3 sequence is CASSPSGSRTYEQYF. The CDR3 region has the DNA TGTGCCAGCAGCCCTAGCGGGAGCCGTACCTACGAGCAGTACTTC.

The chain couples TRBV7-8 to TRBJ2-7; 10 bases match TRBD1. This CDR3 spans 18 amino acids. Germline V lookup: CDR1 SGHVS, CDR2 FQNEAQ. After removal of 1 base from V and 0 bases from J, the junction contained 9 bases not matched to a gene. CDR3 residues: CASSLGGQGIVVSYEQYF. The CDR3 DNA follows: TGTGCCAGCAGCTTAGGGGGACAGGGGATAGTCGTCTCCTACGAGCAGTACTTC. Full variable domain (rest looked up from reference TRBV7-8 and TRBJ2-7): GAGVSQSPRYKVAKRGQDVALRCDPISGHVSLFWYQQALGQGPEFLTYFQNEAQLDKSGLPSDRFFAERPEGSVSTLKIQRTQQEDSAVYLCASSLGGQGIVVSYEQYFGPGTRLTVT.

The chain recombines TRBV10-3 with TRBJ2-7; 12 bases match TRBD1. Losses at the gene ends were 7 bases for V and 2 bases for J; bases not matched to a gene: 6. Germline V gives CDR1 ENHRY, CDR2 SYGVKD. The length of the CDR3 is 15 residues. CDR3 sequence reads: CAITSGQGAAYEQYF. CDR3 DNA: TGTGCCATCACGTCGGGACAGGGGGCGGCCTACGAGCAGTACTTC.

This chain uses TRBV25-1 with TRBJ2-6; 9 nucleotides line up with TRBD1. The CDR3 has 17 amino acids. V shed 4 bases, J shed 1 base, and the junction held 5 bases outside the gene matches. CDR1 and CDR2 from the germline V gene are MGHDK and SYGVNS. CDR3 loop: CASSVDRGWSGANVLTF. Here the CDR3 DNA reads TGTGCCAGCAGTGTAGACAGGGGGTGGTCTGGGGCCAACGTCCTGACTTTC.

The count of this clone is one. The gene calls are TRBV5-1 and TRBJ2-3; TRBD2 might be the D (6 bases). CDR3 length: 15 amino acids. V lost 7 bases, J lost 0 bases, and 15 bases lay in between. CDR1 SGHRS and CDR2 YFSETQ come from the germline V gene. The CDR3 DNA reads TGCGCCAGCGGGGACGGGGGAACTAGCACAGATACGCAGTATTTT. Protein: CASGDGGTSTDTQYF. Filled out from reference TRBV5-1 and TRBJ2-3, the complete variable domain reads KAGVTQTPRYLIKTRGQQVTLSCSPISGHRSVSWYQQTPGQGLQFLFEYFSETQRNKGNFPGRFSGRQFSNSRSEMNVSTLELGDSALYLCASGDGGTSTDTQYFGPGTRLTVL.

The gene calls are TRBV5-1 and TRBJ1-1; D might be TRBD1 (5 bases). Trimming removed 5 bases at V and 3 bases at J, with 14 bases between. Germline V lookup: CDR1 SGHRS, CDR2 YFSETQ. The CDR3 length is 14 residues. The CDR3 region is CASSGAGMDTEAFF. DNA for the CDR3: TGCGCCAGCAGTGGGGCAGGGATGGACACTGAAGCTTTCTTT. Full variable domain (remainder filled in from reference TRBV5-1 and TRBJ1-1): KAGVTQTPRYLIKTRGQQVTLSCSPISGHRSVSWYQQTPGQGLQFLFEYFSETQRNKGNFPGRFSGRQFSNSRSEMNVSTLELGDSALYLCASSGAGMDTEAFFGQGTRLTVV.

The CDR3 nucleotides are TGTGCCATCAGAACGGGGTCGCGGAATAATTCACCCCTCCACTTT. Translation: CAIRTGSRNNSPLHF. The V gene is TRBV10-3, the J gene TRBJ1-6; D not resolved. The CDR3 contains 15 residues. V was trimmed by 6 bases and J by 5 bases, leaving 14 bases between them. Germline V gene lookup returns CDR1 ENHRY and CDR2 SYGVKD.